This is a list of T cell receptor beta chains from one sample in a study of T cell repertoires in cytomegalovirus infection. TCRdb redid the calling of the reads with MiXCR, one entry per CDR3 protein. The data contain about 570,000 distinct CDR3 sequences, over 35% of them singletons. These receptors' targets are unknown. The source was cultured PBMCs, collected from culture after CMV antigen stimulation. Receptors were obtained from a human donor in good health (CMV status not recorded). Some clones in this sample may be carry-over from other donors' samples. The CDR3 runs from the conserved cysteine through the conserved F or W. Where a row states a size, it is once, few, many or the class of an expanded clone; other rows omit it.

V	size	J	CDR3
TRBV7-6	NA	TRBJ2-1	CASSSRQGRVGNEQFF
TRBV10-2	NA	TRBJ2-2	CASSQAALAVTTGELFF
TRBV14	NA	TRBJ1-2	CASSQGWRQGIYGYTF
TRBV7-8	once	TRBJ2-3	CASSSYGRSSTDTQYF
TRBV7-2	NA	TRBJ2-3	CASSLETIVADTQYF
TRBV12-3/TRBV12-4	few	TRBJ2-7	CASSRSGGDYEQYF
TRBV7-2	NA	TRBJ2-4	CASSFRTGLLAKNIQYF
TRBV7-4	NA	TRBJ2-3	CASSYGQVPLDTQYF
TRBV28	NA	TRBJ2-4	CASSLPLRGPSDIQYF
TRBV4-2	many	TRBJ1-3	CASSQVIWEVDTIYF
TRBV6-1	NA	TRBJ2-1	CASRAGGGWSYNEQFF
TRBV19	few	TRBJ1-1	CASSSRQGNEAFF
TRBV7-9	NA	TRBJ1-1	CASSPNLRGGLAFF
TRBV7-9	NA	TRBJ1-2	CASSLDPNGGYTF
TRBV6-2/TRBV6-3	NA	TRBJ2-4	CASSHSGRRDIQYF